This T cell receptor (beta chain) was found in a study of STAT5B mutations in CD4+ large granular lymphocyte leukemia. This clone was counted once. What it binds is unknown. TCRdb keeps only in-frame clones here, not all; method: immunoSEQ multiplex PCR. The sample holds around 35,000 clones, roughly four fifths seen once. This CDR3 is built from 16 residues. V lost 4 bases, J lost 6 bases, and 8 bases stayed unmatched. Germline lookup yields CDR1 WSHSY and CDR2 SAAADI. Study-level findings and limits: TRBV06-family usage was enriched in top patient clones (8/27) versus controls (2/35). CD4-sorted patient repertoires seemed more clonal than healthy CD4+ repertoires. The CD4+ versus CD8+ T-LGLL clonality difference may reflect limited sample size. Main leukemic clonotypes were patient-specific, but 20% to 25% appeared at low frequency elsewhere.

V gene TRBV10-2 combines with J gene TRBJ1-4, with 10 bases fitting TRBD1. This clonotype was sampled from a human donor in good health. The source material was CD4+ T cells from blood buffy coats. As DNA, the CDR3 is TGCGCCAGCAGTGGTCGGAGGACAGGGGGGGATGAAAAACTGTTTTTT. It translates to CASSGRRTGGDEKLFF.